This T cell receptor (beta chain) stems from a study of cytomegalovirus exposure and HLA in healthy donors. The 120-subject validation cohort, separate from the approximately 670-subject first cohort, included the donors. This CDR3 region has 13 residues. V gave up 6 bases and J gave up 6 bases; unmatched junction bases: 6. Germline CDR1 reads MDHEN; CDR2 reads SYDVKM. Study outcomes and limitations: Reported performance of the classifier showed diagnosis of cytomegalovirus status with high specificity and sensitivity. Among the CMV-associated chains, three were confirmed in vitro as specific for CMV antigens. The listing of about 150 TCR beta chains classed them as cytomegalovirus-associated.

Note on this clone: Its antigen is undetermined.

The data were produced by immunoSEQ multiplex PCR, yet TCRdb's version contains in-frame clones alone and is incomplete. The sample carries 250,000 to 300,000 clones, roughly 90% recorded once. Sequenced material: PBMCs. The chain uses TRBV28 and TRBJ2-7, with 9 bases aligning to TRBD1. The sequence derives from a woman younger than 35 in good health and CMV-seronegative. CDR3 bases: TGTGCCAGCAGCCCCGGGACAGGGCGCGAGCAGTACTTC. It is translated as CASSPGTGREQYF.